This TCR beta chain was recovered during a study of T cells expressing NK-cell markers. Study summary: Researchers got TCR beta repertoires out of sorted CD3+CD56+NKG2C+, CD3+CD56+NKG2C- and CD3+CD56-NKG2C+ T cells.

Study observations and caveats: Of the CD8+ T cells in more than five donors, roughly 1.0-7.0% belonged to dominant NKG2C+ clonotypes.

Germline CDR1 SGHRS, CDR2 YFSETQ. The CDR3 is 13 residues long. TCRdb reprocessed the 5' RACE reads and keeps a single row for each CDR3 protein, giving no DNA. This repertoire includes fewer than 40,000 distinct CDR3 sequences. A remark on this clonotype: Its antigen is unidentified.

This chain links TRBV5-1 with TRBJ1-6; TCRdb names TRBD1, which stays unverified in the absence of DNA. The sequencing input was blood T cells: a sorted CD56 or NKG2C T cell subset, CD4+ or CD8+ T cells, or bulk PBMC T cells (not recorded which). This TCR derives from a woman aged 18 to 75 in good health. The CDR3 protein is CASSFAGGSPLHF.